This T cell receptor (beta chain) was recovered during a study of cytomegalovirus exposure and HLA in healthy donors. Regarding the study as a whole: Further analysis was carried out later, and it showed several of the most significant clusters appearing linked to common viral pathogens.

It was with 60 Vbeta and 13 Jbeta primers that the PCR ran. Some clones are missing from TCRdb's copy, which holds only in-frame ones; the method was immunoSEQ multiplex PCR. The sample table sets out about 130,000 clones. Remarks on this clone: Antigen unknown. One junction end disagrees with the germline gene, perhaps due to a read error. This sample includes further DNA sequences coding for the same CDR3.

Looked up from germline, CDR1 is LNHDA and CDR2 is SQIVND (reference sequence). The CDR3 totals 16 residues. This TCR was recovered from a young man in good health and CMV-seronegative. The J gene is TRBJ1-2, the V gene TRBV19; the match to TRBD1 covers 8 bases. Specimen: PBMCs. DNA of the CDR3: TGTGCCAGCAGTACGGGACAGGTCTGGGCTGGCGATGGCTACACCTTC. Its protein product is CASSTGQVWAGDGYTF.